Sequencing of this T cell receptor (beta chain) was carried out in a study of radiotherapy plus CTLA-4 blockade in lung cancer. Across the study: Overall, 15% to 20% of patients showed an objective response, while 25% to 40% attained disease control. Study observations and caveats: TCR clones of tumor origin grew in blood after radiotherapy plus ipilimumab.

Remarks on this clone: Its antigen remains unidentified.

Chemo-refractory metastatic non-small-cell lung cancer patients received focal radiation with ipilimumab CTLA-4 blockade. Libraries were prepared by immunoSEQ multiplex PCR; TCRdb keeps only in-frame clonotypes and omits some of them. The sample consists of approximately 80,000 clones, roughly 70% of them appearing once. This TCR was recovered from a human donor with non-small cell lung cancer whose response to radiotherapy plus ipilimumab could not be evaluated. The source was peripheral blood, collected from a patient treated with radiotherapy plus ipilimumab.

CDR3 loop: CASTASWNTGELFF. CDR3 bases: TGTGCCAGCACCGCTAGCTGGAACACCGGGGAGCTGTTTTTT. This chain joins TRBV28 and TRBJ2-2; a possible D gene is TRBD2 (5 bases). V dropped 7 bases and J dropped 1 base, with 10 bases sitting between them. This CDR3 spans 14 amino acids. Per the germline V gene, CDR1 is MDHEN and CDR2 is SYDVKM.